This passage covers 14 T cell receptor beta chains from one sample sequenced in a study of T cells after yellow fever vaccination. TCRdb fed the 5' RACE reads into MiXCR, producing one record per CDR3 protein. The table includes 300,000 to 450,000 distinct CDR3 sequences, under 7.5% detected once. The sequenced sample was PBMCs, obtained 5 days after the yellow fever booster vaccination. These receptor sequences come from a young man who received the YFV17D yellow fever vaccine.

The CDR3 bases are TGCAGTGCTAGAGGACTAGCGGGTCGAGTCTACAATGAGCAGTTCTTC. This translates into CSARGLAGRVYNEQFF. The genes are TRBV20-1 and TRBJ2-1, with 10 bases identical to TRBD2. This CDR3 has 16 residues. Germline trimming cut 1 base from V and 3 bases from J; bases unmatched to any gene: 6. The germline gives CDR1 DFQATT, CDR2 SNEGSKA (reference sequence).

This chain uses TRBV5-6 with TRBJ2-3; perhaps TRBD2 as D (6 bases). Germline V gene sequence: CDR1 SGHDT, CDR2 YYEEEE. The V end lost 7 bases, the J end lost 0 bases, and 12 bases lay between the germline ends. This CDR3 has 14 amino acids. The CDR3 protein is CASRSSGSTDTQYF. CDR3 nucleotides: TGTGCCAGCCGCAGCAGCGGGAGCACAGATACGCAGTATTTT.

This clonotype was observed a few times. The chain uses TRBV5-5 and TRBJ2-2; 7 bases agree with TRBD2. CDR3 size: 15 residues. Germline V CDR1 and CDR2: SGHKS, YYEKEE (reference sequence). The trim removed 3 bases at V and 7 bases at J, leaving 9 bases unmatched. The CDR3 region is CASSSSRGDGGELFF. The CDR3 DNA sequence: TGTGCCAGCAGCTCGTCTCGGGGGGACGGCGGGGAGCTGTTTTTT.

A word on this clonotype: The junction and the germline gene differ at one end; a read error may be behind it. The chain is built from TRBV12-3 or TRBV12-4 and TRBJ2-3, with D possibly being TRBD2 (6 bases). CDR3 size: 14 residues. The CDR3 DNA follows: TGTTCCAGCGGGCCGGCGGAAAGCACAGATACGCAGTATTTT. This gives the protein CSSGPAESTDTQYF.

The chain is built from TRBV12-3 or TRBV12-4 and TRBJ2-2, with D perhaps TRBD1 or TRBD2 (6 bases each). CDR3 length equals 15 residues. V was trimmed by 6 bases and J by 4 bases, leaving 15 bases between them. CDR3 DNA: TGTGCCAGCAGGCCATCGGGGGCAGGCACCGGGGAGCTGTTTTTT. It yields the protein CASRPSGAGTGELFF.

This clonotype was recorded many times. V is TRBV9 and J is TRBJ2-7; possible D gene TRBD1, 6 bases. The CDR3 is 16 amino acids. The V end lost 0 bases, the J end lost 4 bases, and 17 bases lay between the germline ends. Germline loops: CDR1 SGDLS, CDR2 YYNGEE. This CDR3 is CASSVGGLGLAYEQYF. CDR3 in DNA: TGTGCCAGCAGCGTAGGGGGGCTCGGGTTAGCGTACGAGCAGTACTTC.

In its sample, this clonotype was seen a few times. The chain joins TRBV20-1 to TRBJ2-7, with 12 positions matching TRBD1. The germline V gene has CDR1 DFQATT and CDR2 SNEGSKA (reference sequence). This CDR3 has 13 amino acids. The V gene end was trimmed by 0 bases and the J gene end by 11 bases; junction bases not matched to a gene: 5. The CDR3 nucleotides read TGCAGTGCTAGAGATTTCGGGACAGGGGGCAAGTACTTC. This sequence encodes CSARDFGTGGKYF.

This clonotype occurred a few times. This sequence joins TRBV30 and TRBJ1-5, with D hard to call. The CDR3 contains 13 residues. V was pared by 3 bases and J by 3 bases, with 9 bases between. In germline, CDR1 is GTSNPN, CDR2 SVGIG (reference sequence). This CDR3 is CAWSQFINQPQHF. Here the CDR3 DNA reads TGTGCCTGGAGCCAATTTATCAATCAGCCCCAGCATTTT.

This rearrangement joins TRBV7-9 to TRBJ2-5, with a possible D match to TRBD1 (6 bases). Germline assignment: CDR1 SEHNR and CDR2 FQNEAQ (reference sequence). This CDR3 has 14 amino acids. The V and J ends lost 5 bases and 7 bases respectively, with 17 bases between them. For the CDR3, the DNA is TGTGCCAGCAGCCCAGGGGTAGGGCCGTGGACCCAGTACTTC. Amino acids: CASSPGVGPWTQYF.

This clonotype has just a few counts. This chain joins TRBV5-4 and TRBJ2-2; D uncertain. Germline values: CDR1 SGHNT, CDR2 YYREEE (reference sequence). The V end lost 4 bases, the J end lost 1 base, and 8 bases lay between the germline ends. The CDR3 loop spans 14 amino acids. The CDR3 reads CASSDELNTGELFF. DNA for the CDR3: TGTGCCAGCAGCGATGAGTTGAACACCGGGGAGCTGTTTTTT.

This clonotype came up many times. The chain employs TRBV7-2 and TRBJ2-1, with 13 bases aligning to TRBD2. The CDR3 has 15 amino acids. Trimming took 5 bases from V and 5 from J; bases not matched to a gene: 3. Germline loops: CDR1 SGHTA, CDR2 FQGNSA. Written as DNA, the CDR3 is TGTGCCAGCAGCCCGGGACTAGCGGGACACAATGAGCAGTTCTTC. Translating it yields CASSPGLAGHNEQFF. Filled out from reference TRBV7-2 and TRBJ2-1, the complete variable domain reads GAGVSQSPSNKVTEKGKDVELRCDPISGHTALYWYRQSLGQGLEFLIYFQGNSAPDKSGLPSDRFSAERTGGSVSTLTIQRTQQEDSAVYLCASSPGLAGHNEQFFGPGTRLTVL.

The CDR3 sequence is CASSQVTPLGTGYEQYF. The CDR3, as DNA: TGTGCCAGCAGCCAGGTTACCCCCCTCGGGACAGGCTACGAGCAGTACTTC. The chain recombines TRBV3-1 with TRBJ2-7, with 8 bases that match TRBD1. Trimming removed 3 bases from V and 3 bases from J; junction bases left unmatched: 13. This CDR3 region has 17 residues. CDR1 is LGHDT, CDR2 YNNKEL, per germline (reference sequence).

This clonotype was counted only a few times. V and J are TRBV28 and TRBJ2-5; tentatively, D is TRBD1 (5 bases). Germline V CDR1 and CDR2: MDHEN, SYDVKM. The CDR3 runs 15 residues. V was pared by 5 bases and J by 5 bases, with 18 bases between. CDR3: CASSILTGNSETQYF. CDR3 sequence (DNA): TGTGCCAGCAGTATTCTTACAGGAAATTCGGAGACCCAGTACTTC.

This clonotype showed up just a few times. The chain is built from TRBV14 and TRBJ2-7; D unresolved. The CDR3 is 16 amino acids. Germline CDR1 and CDR2: SGHDN and FVKESK. Trimming removed 0 bases at V and 3 bases at J, with 15 bases between. CDR3 sequence (DNA): TGTGCCAGCAGCCAAGAAAGAGGACCGTTGGGCTACGAGCAGTACTTC. Residues: CASSQERGPLGYEQYF.